This TCR beta chain was identified during a study of shared clonotypes between healthy human individuals. Study-wide points: Researchers found naive subsets generally carried larger estimated richness than memory subsets.

A word on this clone: Its target is unknown.

Libraries were prepared by immunoSEQ multiplex PCR; TCRdb keeps only in-frame clonotypes and omits some of them. The table has around 2.1 million clones, 95% seen once. Sequencing was done on a sample of naive CD4+ T cells sorted from blood. Stated subset: CD45RA+ positively selected. The sequence came from a man younger than 35 in good health.

CDR3 DNA: TGTGCCAGCAGCCAGCAGGGACGGCAGTGGGAAAAACTGTTTTTT. The encoded protein is CASSQQGRQWEKLFF. The V and J genes are TRBV11-2 and TRBJ1-4; perhaps TRBD1 as D (5 bases). The germline V gene has CDR1 SGHAT and CDR2 FQNNGV. V was shortened by 5 bases and J by 8 bases, with 18 bases between the two germline ends. CDR3 size: 15 residues.